Sequencing of this TCR beta chain was carried out in a study of cytomegalovirus exposure and HLA in healthy donors (TCRdb year 2017). Broadly, across the study: A later analysis indicated that the 130 or so validation repertoires were generated on the platform also employed for the 600 to 750 repertoires of the first cohort. To predict cytomegalovirus infection status, the study combined high-throughput TCR immunosequencing, statistical association of individual TCRs with disease status, and machine learning. The aim of the study was to test whether cataloging public T cell receptors could identify signatures of past pathogen exposure. A separate validation cohort of some 130 different subjects was used in addition to the approximately 700-subject first cohort.

As to this clone: Its binding antigen is unknown. Within one base of it there is no much larger clone, and no base qualities were kept.

The CDR3 sequence holds 14 residues, the cysteine and phenylalanine included. The entry retains the CDR3 DNA only, 42 bases that are in frame from base 1. The germline V end is reduced by 4 bases and the J end by 0 bases; junction bases left unmatched: 3. CDR1 and CDR2 are drawn from the germline V gene: SGHRS, YFSETQ. The donors belonged to the validation cohort of under 150 subjects, which was separate from the roughly 670-subject first cohort. Library method: the immunoSEQ multiplex PCR assay. The paper's data handling went like this. A statistical classification framework was built for diagnosing cytomegalovirus status from the catalog of TCR beta chain sequences. The table comes from immuneACCESS by way of TCRdb, which keeps in-frame sequences with V and J called. Part of the clones is missing from these tables; in studies checked, under half for an unresolved V gene and the rest for unknown reasons. V and J calls and clone size are given by that table; D and trimming were obtained from the DNA. The sample includes under 200,000 clones, with more than 75% observed a single time. Of the sample, roughly 7% falls within the top ten clones.

Results and caveats for the whole study, not just this receptor: In vitro tests confirmed that three of the cytomegalovirus-associated TCR beta chains recognize cytomegalovirus antigens. The authors suggested that the approach could potentially be extended to other disease states and immunological phenotypes. The validation cohort had no HLA typing available for a later analysis, so co-occurrence within that cohort was assessed over all 120 or so repertoires. The classifier was reported to diagnose cytomegalovirus status with high specificity and sensitivity in both the original and validation cohorts. A later analysis found that TCRs clustered in the first cohort also tended to co-occur in the roughly 120 validation repertoires, with more than 90% of cluster scores above 0. Most TCR sequences were observed very rarely across donors, whereas some public TCRs were present in many individuals. The study gave a list of some 150 TCR beta chains associated with cytomegalovirus.

Sequencing input: PBMCs. This TCR was recovered from a man aged 18 to 30 in good health and CMV-seropositive. Recombination linked TRBV5-1 to TRBJ2-7; TRBD2 fits 8 bases in the junction. CDR3 loop: CASSVSGSSYEQYF. The DNA is TGCGCCAGCAGCGTGAGCGGGAGCTCCTACGAGCAGTACTTC.